A single T cell receptor beta chain is shown here with its context. Distinct nucleotide sequences in the sample also encode this CDR3. This entry belongs to a study of shared clonotypes between healthy human individuals. The junction had 2 bases not matched to a gene; V was cut back by 6 bases and J by 3 bases. The V gene's germline CDR1 is ENHRY and CDR2 SYGVKD. CDR3 length: 12 residues. TCRdb keeps only in-frame clones here, not all; method: immunoSEQ multiplex PCR. This sample has more than 2,000,000 clones, with 90% to 95% found just once. This sequence was found in a man aged 18 to 35 in good health. Some clones in this sample may be carry-over from other donors' samples. The chain links TRBV10-3 to TRBJ2-7; 7 bases fit TRBD1. The sequencing input was naive CD4+ T cells from PBMCs. Indicated subset: CD45RA+ positively selected. CDR3 coding DNA: TGTGCCATCAGCACAGGGGACTACGAGCAGTACTTC. Translation: CAISTGDYEQYF.